Listed below are T cell receptor beta chains from one sample, sequenced in a study of T-cell reconstitution after alpha-beta-depleted transplantation in children. TCRdb ran MiXCR on the PCR reads and lists one entry per CDR3 protein. In the table there are 700,000 to 950,000 distinct CDR3 sequences, roughly 15% of which are singletons. Specimen: PBMCs, mostly from graft donor cells, collected 360 days after TCRalphabeta/CD19-depleted stem cell transplant. These receptors came from a male patient aged 10 to 17 who had a stem cell transplant for acute lymphoblastic leukemia, so the T cells may come from the graft donor. CDR3s include the opening cysteine and the closing phenylalanine or tryptophan. D genes are given only for firm matches. Expanded clones are given a class, and other clones once, few, many or no size at all.

TRBJ2-1 - TRBD2 TRBV5-1 CASNVGLAGVPGYNEQFF TGCGCCAGCAACGTCGGACTAGCGGGAGTCCCGGGGTACAATGAGCAGTTCTTC
TRBJ2-7 - TRBD2 TRBV12-3/TRBV12-4 CASSLAGLVGEQYF TGTGCCAGCAGTTTAGCGGGACTAGTTGGGGAGCAGTACTTC
TRBJ1-2 - TRBD1 TRBV18 CASSPLQGARGYTF TGTGCCAGCTCACCGCTACAGGGGGCGCGCGGCTACACCTTC
TRBJ2-3 few TRBD2 TRBV4-1 CASSPGLGGGTDTQYF TGCGCCAGCAGCCCCGGACTAGGAGGTGGCACAGATACGCAGTATTTT
TRBJ2-7 - - TRBV21-1 CASGTGGALKYEQYF TGTGCCAGCGGGACGGGGGGGGCGCTAAAATACGAGCAGTACTTC
TRBJ2-1 many - TRBV5-1 CASSLAGLAYNEQFF TGCGCCAGCAGCTTGGCAGGACTCGCCTACAATGAGCAGTTCTTC
TRBJ2-3 - TRBD2 TRBV4-1 CASSQVLAGVRTDTQYF TGCGCCAGCAGCCAAGTCTTAGCGGGAGTACGGACAGATACGCAGTATTTT
TRBJ2-6 - TRBD1 TRBV12-3/TRBV12-4 CASSPYNRGTSSGANVLTF TGTGCCAGCAGTCCATACAACAGGGGGACGAGTTCTGGGGCCAACGTCCTGACTTTC
TRBJ2-7 - TRBD1 TRBV10-2 CASTSQGGVLYEQYF TGCGCCAGCACCTCACAGGGGGGAGTACTTTACGAGCAGTACTTC
TRBJ2-2 few TRBD2 TRBV6-1 CASRQGLANTGELFF TGTGCCAGCAGGCAGGGACTAGCGAACACCGGGGAGCTGTTTTTT
TRBJ1-2 few - TRBV7-2 CASSFGIQDTF TGTGCCAGCAGCTTTGGGATCCAGGACACCTTC
TRBJ2-5 once TRBD1 TRBV19 CASNVGGRETQYF TGTGCCAGTAACGTAGGGGGCCGAGAGACCCAGTACTTC
TRBJ1-5 - - TRBV28 CASTKKDGWPQPQHF TGTGCCAGCACTAAGAAGGACGGATGGCCTCAGCCCCAGCATTTT
TRBJ2-7 - - TRBV5-1 CASSLGGVTVAYEQYF TGCGCCAGCAGCTTGGGAGGAGTGACAGTAGCTTACGAGCAGTACTTC
TRBJ1-2 - - TRBV7-3 CASSPAGQRSYGYTF TGTGCCAGCAGCCCCGCAGGACAGCGATCTTATGGCTACACCTTC
TRBJ1-2 - - TRBV5-1 CASSLVQSPYGYTF TGCGCCAGCAGCTTGGTGCAGTCCCCCTATGGCTACACCTTC
TRBJ2-7 - - TRBV20-1 CSARLALYEQYF TGCAGTGCTAGACTTGCCTTGTACGAGCAGTACTTC
TRBJ2-7 - TRBD2 TRBV12-5 CASGLAGLAAYEQYF TGTGCTAGTGGTTTGGCCGGACTAGCGGCCTACGAGCAGTACTTC
TRBJ2-2 many - TRBV5-1 CASSALTGRSGELFF TGCGCCAGCAGCGCCTTGACAGGGAGGAGCGGGGAGCTGTTTTTT
TRBJ2-1 - - TRBV15 CATGSFNEQFF TGTGCCACCGGGAGTTTTAATGAGCAGTTCTTC
TRBJ2-3 few TRBD2 TRBV11-2 CASSLLAGTFTDTQYF TGTGCCAGCAGCTTACTAGCGGGGACGTTCACAGATACGCAGTATTTT
TRBJ1-1 - TRBD1 TRBV12-3/TRBV12-4 CASSGGSTGETEAFF TGTGCCAGCAGCGGGGGTAGTACAGGGGAAACTGAAGCTTTCTTT
TRBJ2-3 few TRBD2 TRBV5-1 CASSWGGTPDTQYF TGCGCCAGCAGCTGGGGGGGGACCCCAGATACGCAGTATTTT
TRBJ1-2 few TRBD1 TRBV5-1 CASSLRGQGIHGYTF TGCGCCAGCAGCTTGAGGGGACAGGGGATCCATGGCTACACCTTC
TRBJ2-4 - TRBD2 TRBV12-3/TRBV12-4 CASSRGLAGAKNIQYF TGTGCCAGCAGTCGTGGACTAGCGGGAGCCAAAAACATTCAGTACTTC
TRBJ2-3 few TRBD2 TRBV20-1 CSARPQTSGSTDTQYF TGCAGTGCTAGACCACAGACTAGCGGATCCACAGATACGCAGTATTTT
TRBJ2-7 few TRBD2 TRBV20-1 CSARYGRFEYEQYF TGCAGCGCTAGGTACGGGAGGTTCGAATACGAGCAGTACTTC
TRBJ2-5 - - TRBV5-1 CASSLSRGRAGERLTQYF TGCGCCAGCAGCTTGTCCAGGGGAAGGGCTGGAGAAAGATTGACCCAGTACTTC
TRBJ2-3 once - TRBV11-2 CASSFVGGAEDTQFF TGTGCCAGCAGCTTTGTGGGGGGCGCGGAAGATACGCAGTTTTTT
TRBJ2-1 many TRBD1 TRBV3-1 CASSQDGQGAWNEQFF TGTGCCAGCAGCCAAGATGGGCAGGGGGCGTGGAATGAGCAGTTCTTC
TRBJ1-3 few - TRBV4-1 CASSQVPTGGSGNTIYF TGCGCCAGCAGCCAAGTCCCGACGGGGGGCTCTGGAAACACCATATATTTT
TRBJ1-4 few - TRBV29-1 CSADEGYEKLFF TGCAGCGCAGACGAAGGTTATGAAAAACTGTTTTTT
TRBJ1-3 - - TRBV20-1 CSASRTGYGNTIYF TGCAGTGCTAGCCGCACAGGTTACGGAAACACCATATATTTT
TRBJ2-5 few TRBD2 TRBV7-2 CASSLGVRGRGETQYF TGTGCCAGCAGCTTAGGTGTCCGCGGGAGGGGAGAGACCCAGTACTTC
TRBJ2-6 - - TRBV4-1 CASSWPGANVLTF TGCGCCAGCAGCTGGCCTGGGGCCAACGTCCTGACTTTC
TRBJ2-5 few - TRBV20-1 CSANPWGRVETQYF TGCAGTGCCAATCCTTGGGGCAGGGTCGAGACCCAGTACTTC
TRBJ2-7 few - TRBV29-1 CSVEVWKGEQYF TGCAGCGTTGAAGTATGGAAGGGCGAGCAGTACTTC
TRBJ2-2 few TRBD1 TRBV4-1 CASSQVSAGQGQGGELFF TGCGCCAGCAGCCAAGTTTCCGCCGGACAGGGTCAGGGCGGGGAGCTGTTTTTT
TRBJ2-7 - - TRBV7-2 CASSSEDHYEQYF TGTGCCAGCAGCTCCGAGGACCACTACGAGCAGTACTTC
TRBJ2-3 few - TRBV10-3 CAISEEVPRPTRTDTQYF TGTGCCATCAGTGAAGAGGTGCCTCGACCCACTAGAACAGATACGCAGTATTTT
TRBJ2-1 many - TRBV4-1 CASSQGTTRSSYNEQFF TGCGCCAGCAGCCAAGGTACCACAAGGAGCTCCTACAATGAGCAGTTCTTC
TRBJ1-1 few - TRBV5-1 CASSPPTMGSHTEAFF TGCGCCAGCAGCCCACCGACGATGGGGTCACACACTGAAGCTTTCTTT
TRBJ1-1 - - TRBV12-3/TRBV12-4 CASSLRRDRNTEAFF TGTGCCAGCAGTTTAAGGCGCGACAGGAACACTGAAGCTTTCTTT
TRBJ2-7 many TRBD2 TRBV14 CASSPDRQGLTYEQYF TGTGCCAGCAGCCCCGATCGTCAGGGACTAACCTACGAGCAGTACTTC
TRBJ2-7 many TRBD2 TRBV15 CATSAGEGLAVYEQYF TGTGCCACCAGCGCTGGCGAGGGACTAGCGGTCTACGAGCAGTACTTC
TRBJ1-3 few - TRBV15 CATSRDHGLNSGNTIYF TGTGCCACCAGCAGAGATCACGGCCTTAACTCTGGAAACACCATATATTTT
TRBJ2-3 many - TRBV27 CASSSPDRYQDTQYF TGTGCCAGCAGCTCCCCGGACAGATATCAAGATACGCAGTATTTT
TRBJ1-1 many - TRBV28 CASSLIGWTEAFF TGTGCCAGCAGTTTAATCGGCTGGACTGAAGCTTTCTTT
TRBJ2-7 many - TRBV5-1 CASSFTGGAYEQYF TGTGCCAGCAGTTTTACAGGCGGCGCCTACGAGCAGTACTTC
TRBJ2-5 few - TRBV7-9 CASSFGKETQYF TGTGCCAGCAGCTTTGGGAAAGAGACCCAGTACTTC
TRBJ2-7 - - TRBV6-1 CASSAGTSEDYEQYF TGTGCCAGCAGCGCCGGGACAAGCGAAGACTACGAGCAGTACTTC
TRBJ2-2 - - TRBV7-3 CASSFVATNTGELFF TGTGCCAGCAGCTTTGTGGCCACGAACACCGGGGAGCTGTTTTTT
TRBJ2-1 - TRBD2 TRBV28 CASASGTRAYNEQFF TGTGCCAGCGCCTCCGGGACTAGAGCCTACAATGAGCAGTTCTTC
TRBJ1-5 - - TRBV27 CASHAWGQPQHF TGTGCCAGCCATGCTTGGGGTCAGCCCCAGCATTTT